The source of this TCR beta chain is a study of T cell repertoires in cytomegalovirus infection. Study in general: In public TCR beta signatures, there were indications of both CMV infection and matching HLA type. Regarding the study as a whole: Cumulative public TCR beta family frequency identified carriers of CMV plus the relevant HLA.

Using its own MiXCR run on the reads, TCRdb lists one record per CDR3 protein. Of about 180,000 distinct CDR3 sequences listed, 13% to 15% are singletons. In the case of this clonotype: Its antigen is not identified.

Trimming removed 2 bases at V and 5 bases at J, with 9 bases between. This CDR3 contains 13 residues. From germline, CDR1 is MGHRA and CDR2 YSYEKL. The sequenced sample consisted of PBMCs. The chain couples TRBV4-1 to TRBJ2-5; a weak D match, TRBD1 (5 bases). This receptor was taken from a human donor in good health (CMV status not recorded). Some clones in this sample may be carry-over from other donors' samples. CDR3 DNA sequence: TGCGCCAGCAGCCAATTGTCAGGGGAGACCCAGTACTTC. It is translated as CASSQLSGETQYF.